This entry describes one T cell receptor (beta chain). This CDR3 comprises 13 residues. The germline gives CDR1 MNHEY, CDR2 SVGAGI. V shed 6 bases and J shed 9 bases, with 16 bases lying between them. These data belong to a study of long-term antiretroviral therapy in people with HIV. immunoSEQ v3.0 was run at survey level. TCRdb's copy holds only in-frame clones and misses some; the assay was immunoSEQ multiplex PCR. In the table there are thousands of clones, approximately 83% of which are singletons. Sequenced material: unsorted PBMCs, taken 3.7 years after starting antiretroviral therapy. The chain is built from TRBV6-5 and TRBJ2-3, with D maybe TRBD2 (5 bases). The TCR comes from a woman between 45 and 60 years old with HIV. The CDR3 here is CASSESQQRTQYF. For the CDR3, the DNA is TGTGCCAGCAGCGAATCCCAGCAGCGGACGCAGTATTTT.